Listed here are 17 T cell receptor beta chains from one sample, sequenced in a study of cytomegalovirus exposure and HLA in healthy donors. This PCR relied on a set of 60 Vbeta primers and 13 Jbeta primers. This table comes from immunoSEQ multiplex PCR, and its TCRdb copy is limited to in-frame clones, with some not included. This sample has 150,000 to 200,000 clones, with around 79% found just once. Sequences were obtained from PBMCs. Receptors were obtained from a woman aged 50 to 65 in good health and CMV-seropositive.

The chain combines TRBV11-2 with TRBJ2-1, with 8 bases fitting TRBD2. CDR1 and CDR2 from the germline V gene are SGHAT and FQNNGV. J lost 4 bases, V lost 5 bases, and 10 bases had no gene match. The CDR3 contains 16 residues. The CDR3 here is CASSRYSGAGYNEQFF. The CDR3 DNA reads as TGTGCCAGCAGCCGTTATAGCGGGGCGGGGTACAATGAGCAGTTCTTC.

The rearrangement uses TRBV9 and TRBJ2-2; D is possibly TRBD1 (5 bases). Germline V gene data show CDR1 as SGDLS and CDR2 as YYNGEE. The CDR3 is 14 amino acids. The germline V and J ends were trimmed by 0 bases and 6 bases, with 9 bases remaining between them. The CDR3 region has the DNA TGTGCCAGCAGCGTAGACGGCAGGGCCGGGGAGCTGTTTTTT. It codes for CASSVDGRAGELFF.

The V gene is TRBV2, the J gene TRBJ2-1, with 7 bases that match TRBD1. Germline values: CDR1 SNHLY, CDR2 FYNNEI. The CDR3 has 17 residues. The J segment lost 0 bases and the V segment lost 5 bases, leaving 10 bases of the junction unmatched. CDR3 loop: CASSRDRALSSYNEQFF. The CDR3 region has the DNA TGTGCCAGCAGTAGAGACAGGGCTCTGAGCTCCTACAATGAGCAGTTCTTC.

For the CDR3, the DNA is TGTGCCAGTAGTCACGGGTGGAGGGGCAATCAGCCCCAGCATTTT. Protein product: CASSHGWRGNQPQHF. The gene calls are TRBV19 and TRBJ1-5; D unclear. This CDR3 is 15 amino acids long. Trimming left V 5 bases short and J 2 bases short, with 13 bases between. In germline, CDR1 is LNHDA, CDR2 SQIVND (reference sequence).

V and J are TRBV7-2 and TRBJ2-3; 12 bases map to TRBD2. Per germline, CDR1 SGHTA and CDR2 FQGNSA. This CDR3 is built from 16 residues. V lost 5 bases and J lost 2; bases outside the gene matches: 5. Here the CDR3 reads CASSEGTSGLTDTQYF. The CDR3 DNA sequence: TGTGCCAGCAGCGAGGGGACTAGCGGGCTCACAGATACGCAGTATTTT.

The chain recombines TRBV9 with TRBJ1-2; 7 bases match TRBD1. Germline V gives CDR1 SGDLS, CDR2 YYNGEE. The CDR3 consists of 13 residues. Unmatched junction bases numbered 4, after V lost 4 bases and J lost 4 bases. The CDR3 reads CASSTGQSYGYTF. Written as DNA, the CDR3 is TGTGCCAGCAGCACGGGACAGAGCTATGGCTACACCTTC.

This chain links TRBV28 with TRBJ2-7; perhaps TRBD2 as D (6 bases). V was pared by 5 bases and J by 4 bases, with 15 bases between. The CDR3 consists of 14 residues. In germline, CDR1 is MDHEN, CDR2 SYDVKM. In DNA form, the CDR3 reads TGTGCCAGCAGTGGGGGACTGCTTCGATACGAGCAGTACTTC. Translating gives CASSGGLLRYEQYF.

The chain combines TRBV13 with TRBJ1-1, with 7 positions matching TRBD1. The CDR3 totals 15 residues. From germline, CDR1 is PRHDT and CDR2 FYEKMQ (reference sequence). V was pared by 3 bases and J by 2 bases, with 6 bases of the junction left unmatched. The CDR3 DNA follows: TGTGCCAGCAGCTTGAGACAGGGAGAAAACACTGAAGCTTTCTTT. It yields the protein CASSLRQGENTEAFF. The entire variable domain, with the rest obtained from reference TRBV13 and TRBJ1-1, is as follows: AAGVIQSPRHLIKEKRETATLKCYPIPRHDTVYWYQQGPGQDPQFLISFYEKMQSDKGSIPDRFSAQQFSDYHSELNMSSLELGDSALYFCASSLRQGENTEAFFGQGTRLTVV.

V is TRBV7-9 and J is TRBJ1-3; no reliable D call. The germline V gene has CDR1 SEHNR and CDR2 FQNEAQ (reference sequence). Trimming shortened V by 5 bases and J by 3 bases, and 14 bases separated the two germline ends. This CDR3 comprises 15 residues. The CDR3 here is CASSPIRGIGNTIYF. The CDR3 coding sequence is TGTGCCAGCAGCCCGATACGGGGAATTGGAAACACCATATATTTT.

Details on this clone: One junction end does not reproduce the germline sequence, and a read error may be involved. CDR3 nucleotide sequence: TGTGCCAGCGGCGTAGGTAGTAGCGGGAGAGAGACCCAGTACTTC. It translates to CASGVGSSGRETQYF. V is TRBV9 and J is TRBJ2-5; 9 nucleotides agree with TRBD2. Germline V CDR1 and CDR2: SGDLS, YYNGEE. This CDR3 spans 15 amino acids.

This chain links TRBV5-5 with TRBJ2-2; TRBD1 matches at 7 bases. V shed 3 bases and J 4 bases; nucleotides not matched to a gene: 12. Germline CDR1 and CDR2: SGHKS and YYEKEE (reference sequence). This CDR3 has 17 amino acids. Here the CDR3 reads CASSSPNRDRTTGELFF. CDR3 DNA: TGTGCCAGCAGCTCCCCCAATCGGGACAGAACCACCGGGGAGCTGTTTTTT.

The V call is TRBV4-1, the J call TRBJ1-6, with TRBD1 matching 10 bases. Germline V gene sequence: CDR1 MGHRA, CDR2 YSYEKL. The CDR3 loop spans 16 amino acids. V was clipped by 1 base and J by 10 bases; unmatched bases: 7. The DNA of the CDR3 is TGCGCCAGCAGCCAAGTACCCGGGGACAGGGGATCACCCCTCCACTTT. Its translation is CASSQVPGDRGSPLHF.

The gene calls are TRBV2 and TRBJ2-1; 13 bases align to TRBD2. The CDR3 is made up of 21 amino acids. Germline CDR1 SNHLY, CDR2 FYNNEI. J lost 0 bases, V lost 1 base, and 12 bases had no gene match. The CDR3 DNA reads TGTGCCAGCAGTGAAGGCTGGGGGAGGACTAGCGGGAGAATCTCCTACAATGAGCAGTTCTTC. Translation: CASSEGWGRTSGRISYNEQFF.

The V and J genes are TRBV2 and TRBJ1-1, with D possibly being TRBD1 (5 bases). V was pared by 4 bases and J by 1 base, with 7 bases between. The CDR3 runs 13 residues. The germline V gene has CDR1 SNHLY and CDR2 FYNNEI. CDR3 in DNA: TGTGCCAGCAGTGTTCAGGGGAACACTGAAGCTTTCTTT. Protein: CASSVQGNTEAFF.

The chain joins TRBV14 to TRBJ2-7; a possible D gene is TRBD1 (6 bases). Germline V gene data show CDR1 as SGHDN and CDR2 as FVKESK. The CDR3 covers 15 residues. With 4 bases removed from V and 0 bases from J, the gap between germline ends came to 13 bases. This CDR3 reads CASSRSRDNSYEQYF. CDR3 nucleotides: TGTGCCAGCAGCCGTTCACGGGACAACTCCTACGAGCAGTACTTC.

About this clone: The same CDR3 arises from other DNA sequences in this sample as well. V usage is TRBV6-5 and J usage is TRBJ1-1, with D possibly being TRBD1 (6 bases). The length of the CDR3 is 14 residues. Germline V lookup: CDR1 MNHEY, CDR2 SVGAGI. Trimming pared 2 bases from V and 1 base from J, leaving 8 bases between. The CDR3 coding sequence is TGTGCCAGCAGTTACCTACAGGGGAACACTGAAGCTTTCTTT. The encoded protein is CASSYLQGNTEAFF.

The V call is TRBV7-9, the J call TRBJ2-2; 11 nucleotides agree with TRBD1. The CDR3 is 16 residues long. With V trimmed by 7 bases and J by 4 bases, 8 bases remained unmatched. Germline CDR1 is SEHNR and CDR2 is FQNEAQ (reference sequence). The CDR3, as DNA: TGTGCCAGCAACGACGGACAGGGGGCCGGCACCGGGGAGCTGTTTTTT. The encoded protein is CASNDGQGAGTGELFF. Complete variable domain (other parts from reference TRBV7-9 and TRBJ2-2): DTGVSQNPRHKITKRGQNVTFRCDPISEHNRLYWYRQTLGQGPEFLTYFQNEAQLEKSRLLSDRFSAERPKGSFSTLEIQRTEQGDSAMYLCASNDGQGAGTGELFFGEGSRLTVL.